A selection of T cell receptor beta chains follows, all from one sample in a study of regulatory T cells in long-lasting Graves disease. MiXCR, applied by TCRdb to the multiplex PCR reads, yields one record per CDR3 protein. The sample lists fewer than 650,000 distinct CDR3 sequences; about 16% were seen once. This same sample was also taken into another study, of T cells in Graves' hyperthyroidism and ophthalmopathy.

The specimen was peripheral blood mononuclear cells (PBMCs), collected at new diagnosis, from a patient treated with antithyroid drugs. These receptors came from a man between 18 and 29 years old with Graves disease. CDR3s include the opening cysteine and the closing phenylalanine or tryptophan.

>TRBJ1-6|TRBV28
CATPGQGVNSPLHF
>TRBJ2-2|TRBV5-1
CASSTNAARGSTGELFF
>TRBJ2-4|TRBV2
CASSGGESFKNIQYF
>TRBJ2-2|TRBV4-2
CASSTGGGTGELFF
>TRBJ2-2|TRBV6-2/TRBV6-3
CASSYGLAGGSTGELFF
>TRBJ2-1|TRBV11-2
CASSLVPAANEQFF
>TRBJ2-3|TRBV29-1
CSVVPGSKDTQYF
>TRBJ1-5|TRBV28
CASSPGTGKVRNQPQHF
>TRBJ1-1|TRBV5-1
CASSLAPGWTEAFF
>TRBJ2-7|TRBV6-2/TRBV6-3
CASSERVTGRNYEQYF
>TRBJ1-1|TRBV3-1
CASSQVISRRATEAFF
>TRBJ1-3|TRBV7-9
CASSGTGTPGYTIYF
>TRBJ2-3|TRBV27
CASTWVAGSTDTQYF
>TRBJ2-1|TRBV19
CASSIASGSSSYNEQFF
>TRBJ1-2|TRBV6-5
CASSFRGVRGYYGYTF
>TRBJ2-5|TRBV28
CASSLTTSGVDQYF
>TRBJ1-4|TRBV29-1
CSVEDLHRGPTNEKLFF
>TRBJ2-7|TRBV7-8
CASSLGRASGEQYF
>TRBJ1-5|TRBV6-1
CASSEAPPRRSNQPQHF
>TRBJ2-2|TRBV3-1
CASSPRLAGGANTGELFF
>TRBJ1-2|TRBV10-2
CASSTREGLRYGYTF
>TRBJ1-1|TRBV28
CASSLSTENTEAFF
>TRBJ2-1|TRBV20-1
CSARVGTSGRGHSYNEQFF
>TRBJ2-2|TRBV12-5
CASALDSYTGELFF
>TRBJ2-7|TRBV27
CASSPLAGGPHEQYF
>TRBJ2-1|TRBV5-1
CASSSDPSGRATEQFF
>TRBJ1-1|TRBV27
CASSFNGNTGAFF
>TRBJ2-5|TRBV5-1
CASSLGGRHLRVETQYF
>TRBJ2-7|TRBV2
CASSEVLARFSYEQYF
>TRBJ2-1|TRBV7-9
CASGPSRKSSYNEQFF
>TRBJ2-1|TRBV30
CAWGGRADEQFF
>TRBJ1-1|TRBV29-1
CSAGPNLNTEAFF
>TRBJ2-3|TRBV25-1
CASSSGLVGDTQYF
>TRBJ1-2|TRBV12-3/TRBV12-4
CASSQGDSPGNGYTF
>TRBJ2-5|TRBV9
CASSVVPGGETQYF
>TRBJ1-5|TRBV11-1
CASSPGPEVWQPQHF
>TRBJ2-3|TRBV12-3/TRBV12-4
CASSSGLADTDTQYF
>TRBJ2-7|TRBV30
CAWSARGLAAPYEQYF
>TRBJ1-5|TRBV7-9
CASSFGGRSNQPQHF
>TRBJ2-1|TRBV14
CASSRLVVGVPAPPWEERRAEQFF